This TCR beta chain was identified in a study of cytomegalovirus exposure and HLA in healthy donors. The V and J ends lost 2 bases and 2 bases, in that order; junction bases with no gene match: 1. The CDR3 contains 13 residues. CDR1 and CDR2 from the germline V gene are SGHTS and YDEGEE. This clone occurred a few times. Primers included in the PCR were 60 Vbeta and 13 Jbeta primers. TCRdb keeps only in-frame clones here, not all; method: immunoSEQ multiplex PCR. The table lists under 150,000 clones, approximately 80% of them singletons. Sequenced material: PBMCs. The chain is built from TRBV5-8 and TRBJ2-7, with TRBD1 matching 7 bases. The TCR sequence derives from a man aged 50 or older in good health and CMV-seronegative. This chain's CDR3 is CASSLGGPYEQYF. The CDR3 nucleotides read TGTGCCAGCAGCTTAGGGGGCCCCTACGAGCAGTACTTC.